This TCR beta chain was retrieved from a study of T cell responses to AZD1222 COVID-19 vaccine. Whole-study results and caveats: Donors in the cohort were predominantly white British and more often female, and clonal diversity was possibly underestimated.

Profiled with immunoSEQ multiplex PCR; TCRdb holds only in-frame clones, not every one. The sample yields more than 150,000 clones, around 90% seen once. Both about-4-week and about-12-week second-dose recipients were combined. On this clone: Antigen unknown.

Sequencing was performed on peripheral blood, taken 28 days after the second AZD1222 dose. The clonotype originates from an adult who received the AZD1222 COVID-19 vaccine.

The CDR3: CASSTGQGAATGELFF. The CDR3 DNA reads TGCGCCAGCAGCACGGGACAGGGGGCTGCGACCGGGGAGCTGTTTTTT. This chain uses TRBV5-1 with TRBJ2-2; 12 bases agree with TRBD1. The junction had 6 bases not matched to a gene; V was cut back by 4 bases and J by 5 bases. CDR1 is SGHRS, CDR2 YFSETQ, per germline. The CDR3 extends over 16 amino acids. Variable domain in full (rest from reference TRBV5-1 and TRBJ2-2): KAGVTQTPRYLIKTRGQQVTLSCSPISGHRSVSWYQQTPGQGLQFLFEYFSETQRNKGNFPGRFSGRQFSNSRSEMNVSTLELGDSALYLCASSTGQGAATGELFFGEGSRLTVL.